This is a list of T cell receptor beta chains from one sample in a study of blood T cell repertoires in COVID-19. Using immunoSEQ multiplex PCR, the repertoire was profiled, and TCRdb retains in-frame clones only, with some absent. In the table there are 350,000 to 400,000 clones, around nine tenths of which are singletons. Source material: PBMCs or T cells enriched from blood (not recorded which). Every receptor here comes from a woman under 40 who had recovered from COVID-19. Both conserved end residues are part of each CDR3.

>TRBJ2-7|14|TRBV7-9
CASSPPGQGSEQYF
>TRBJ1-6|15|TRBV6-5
CASSYSTPYNSPLHF
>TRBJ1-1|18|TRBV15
CATSTHSLTDPKGTEAFF
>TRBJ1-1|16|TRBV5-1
CASSLGTGSYNTEAFF
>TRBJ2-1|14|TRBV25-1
CASSQAGSYNEQFF
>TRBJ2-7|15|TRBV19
CASSINSLPRGEQYF
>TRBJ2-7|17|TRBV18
CASSPKSVGSSPYEQYF
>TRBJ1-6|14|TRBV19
CASRMTGYNSPLHF
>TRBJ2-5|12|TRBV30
CASGRPKETQYF
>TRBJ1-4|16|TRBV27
CASSLSYRGSNEKLFF
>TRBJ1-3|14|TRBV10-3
CAISELGSGNTIYF
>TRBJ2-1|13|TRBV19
CASSIPTGYEQFF
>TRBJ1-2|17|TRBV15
CATSREATGSGNYGYTF
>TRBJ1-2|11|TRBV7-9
CASSEGTDYTF
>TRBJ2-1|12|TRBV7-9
CASDKSDPGQFF
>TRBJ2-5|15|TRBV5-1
CASQLAGRSLETQYF
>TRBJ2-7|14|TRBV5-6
CASSSGRVPYEQYF
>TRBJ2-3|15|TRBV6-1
CASSELSGSTDTQYF
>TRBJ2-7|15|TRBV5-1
CASSLRGGPGYEQYF
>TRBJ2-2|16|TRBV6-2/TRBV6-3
CASSSGDRGNTGELFF
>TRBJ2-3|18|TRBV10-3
CAIRTGTGRSWGTDTQYF
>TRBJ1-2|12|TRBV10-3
CAISIVDSGYTF
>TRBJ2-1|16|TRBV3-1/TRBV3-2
CASSQVGGSSYNEQFF
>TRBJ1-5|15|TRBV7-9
CASSSPQDSNQPQHF
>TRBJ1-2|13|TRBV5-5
CASSLTAGYGYTF
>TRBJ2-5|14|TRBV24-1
CATSASRNQETQYF
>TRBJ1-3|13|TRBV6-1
CASRYLSGNTIYF
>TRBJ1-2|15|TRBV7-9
CASSSRDRPNYGYTF
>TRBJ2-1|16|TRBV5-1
CASSSPIAGGRGEQFF
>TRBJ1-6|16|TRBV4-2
CASSPDTGTVRSPLHF
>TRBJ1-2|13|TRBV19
CASSWEEDYGYTF
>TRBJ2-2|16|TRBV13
CASSPETSGRSGELFF
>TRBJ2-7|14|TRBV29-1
CSVQRGIGPNEQYF
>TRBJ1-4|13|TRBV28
CASSLSGDEKLFF
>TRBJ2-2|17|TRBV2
CASSLGAGGLNTGELFF
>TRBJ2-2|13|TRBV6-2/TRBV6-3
CASRPSGTGELFF
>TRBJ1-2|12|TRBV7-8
CASSPGTKGYTF
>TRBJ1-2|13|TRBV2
CASSLTGGDGYTF
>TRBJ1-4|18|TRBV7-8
CASSLVIGGAKANEKLFF
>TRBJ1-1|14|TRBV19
CASSIRGLGAEAFF
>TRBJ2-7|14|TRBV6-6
CASSYALRSYEQYF
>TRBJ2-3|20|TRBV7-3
CASSLPGGLGVAGFTDTQYF
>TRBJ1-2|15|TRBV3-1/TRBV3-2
CASSPTTGSVYGYTF
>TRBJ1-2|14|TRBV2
CASTAGWIRYGYTF
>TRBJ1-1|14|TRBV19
CASRTPGSNTEAFF
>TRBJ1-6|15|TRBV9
CASSVGGTGVSPLHF
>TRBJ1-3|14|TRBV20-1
CSASWRGRGNTIYF
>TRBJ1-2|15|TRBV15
CATSRDAGTLLGYTF
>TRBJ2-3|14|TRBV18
CASSLGQDTDTQYF
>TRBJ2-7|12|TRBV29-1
CSAKDRVYEQYF
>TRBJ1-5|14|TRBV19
CASIAQGGVWPQHF
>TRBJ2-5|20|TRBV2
CASSVTFRGSGRAGQETQYF
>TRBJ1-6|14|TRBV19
CASSIGQGNSPLHF